This T cell receptor (beta chain) comes out of a study of metastatic and nonmetastatic thyroid tumors. Study-wide background: Both malignant and benign thyroid patients supplied peripheral blood and tumor or nodule tissue samples, across which the repertoires of these patients were then compared. Findings of the study overall: The reported finding was significantly higher TCR beta diversity in malignant thyroid tumors relative to benign nodules, in blood and tumor.

Original handling: Clinicopathological groups of papillary thyroid cancer showed CDR3 differences that were used to build a distant-metastasis classifier. TCRdb recomputed clones from the PCR reads via MiXCR. Clone size and V and J calls follow TCRdb, not the original study. Among tens of thousands of clones listed, approximately 24% were seen once. All patients were untreated before thyroid surgery. This clone was found many times. The antigen remains undetermined. Germline V gene lookup returns CDR1 LNHNV and CDR2 YYDKDF (reference sequence). Trimming left V 8 bases short and J 7 bases short, with 12 bases between. The CDR3 length is 12 residues.

The chain combines TRBV15 with TRBJ2-1, with D possibly being TRBD2 (6 bases). The sequenced material came from blood. The TCR sequence derives from a male donor with papillary thyroid cancer or a benign thyroid nodule (not recorded which). Some clones in this sample may be carry-over from other donors' samples. The CDR3 is CATAEGSNEQFF. CDR3 nucleotides: TGTGCCACCGCGGAGGGGAGTAATGAGCAGTTCTTC.